A single sample is the source of the 19 T cell receptor beta chains below, sequenced in a study of breast tumors, draining lymph nodes, adjacent tissues. Breast cancer patients provided tissue from their axillary draining lymph nodes. TCRdb called the multiplex PCR reads again in MiXCR, with one record for every CDR3 protein. The sample holds under 150,000 distinct CDR3 sequences, about a fifth seen once. The sequencing sample was made of axillary lymph node tissue. The receptors stem from a female donor with breast cancer. Some clones in this sample may be carry-over from other donors' samples.

The chain combines TRBV28 with TRBJ2-7, with a possible D match to TRBD1 (5 bases). The germline V gene encodes CDR1 MDHEN and CDR2 SYDVKM. The CDR3 length is 15 residues. Trimming shortened V by 6 bases and J by 4 bases, and 19 bases separated the two germline ends. CDR3 DNA sequence: TGTGCCAGCAGGTACCTTGCTGGGCAGGGATACGAGCAGTACTTC. Translating gives CASRYLAGQGYEQYF. Full variable domain (rest looked up from reference TRBV28 and TRBJ2-7): DVKVTQSSRYLVKRTGEKVFLECVQDMDHENMFWYRQDPGLGLRLIYFSYDVKMKEKGDIPEGYSVSREKKERFSLILESASTNQTSMYLCASRYLAGQGYEQYFGPGTRLTVT.

V is TRBV28 and J is TRBJ1-2, with D possibly being TRBD1 (6 bases). V was clipped by 1 base and J by 8 bases, with 8 bases between them. This CDR3 region has 12 residues. In germline, CDR1 is MDHEN, CDR2 SYDVKM. The CDR3 DNA sequence: TGTGCCAGCAGTTTATACAGGGCCGGCTACACCTTC. This gives the protein CASSLYRAGYTF.

This clonotype was seen a few times. The chain couples TRBV30 to TRBJ2-2; D is uncertain. The germline gives CDR1 GTSNPN, CDR2 SVGIG (reference sequence). The ends were cut back, 2 bases at V and 4 bases at J, with 2 bases in the middle. CDR3 length: 11 residues. Here the CDR3 reads CAWSLTGELFF. CDR3 DNA: TGTGCCTGGAGTCTCACCGGGGAGCTGTTTTTT.

A remark on this clonotype: This may come from a read error, since a much larger clone is one base off. The rearrangement uses TRBV10-3 and TRBJ2-7; D is ambiguous. The CDR3 consists of 12 residues. Per the germline V gene, CDR1 is ENHRY and CDR2 is SYGVKD. The CDR3 DNA reads TGTGCCATCAGTAAGTCGAACCCCGAGCAGTACTTC. Its translation is CAISKSNPEQYF.

This clonotype has ten or more counts. This rearrangement joins TRBV5-4 to TRBJ2-1, with D unclear. The germline V gene has CDR1 SGHNT and CDR2 YYREEE (reference sequence). Trimming stripped 0 bases from V and 0 bases from J, with 10 bases between. The CDR3 has 16 amino acids. The DNA of the CDR3 is TGTGCCAGCAGCTTGGCGGGCCTAAGCTCCTACAATGAGCAGTTCTTC. Amino acid sequence: CASSLAGLSSYNEQFF. Using reference TRBV5-4 and TRBJ2-1 for the parts outside the CDR3, the full variable domain is ETGVTQSPTHLIKTRGQQVTLRCSSQSGHNTVSWYQQALGQGPQFIFQYYREEENGRGNFPPRFSGLQFPNYSSELNVNALELDDSALYLCASSLAGLSSYNEQFFGPGTRLTVL.

Comment on this clonotype: A much larger clonotype is one base distant, so this may be a read error. This rearrangement joins TRBV6-2 or TRBV6-3 to TRBJ2-1; D remains ambiguous. Germline V gene lookup returns CDR1 MNHEY and CDR2 SVGEGT. The germline V and J ends were trimmed by 2 bases and 11 bases, with 10 bases remaining between them. This CDR3 comprises 12 residues. CDR3 nucleotides: TGTGCCAGCAGTTACCCGACCCTACAGCAGTTCTTC. Protein: CASSYPTLQQFF.

This clonotype was recorded many times. The chain's CDR3 is CATRGSGRADEQFF. The CDR3 nucleotides are TGTGCCACCAGGGGTAGCGGGAGGGCTGATGAGCAGTTCTTC. J is TRBJ2-1 and V is TRBV24-1, with 11 bases identical to TRBD2. The V and J ends lost 7 bases and 8 bases, in that order; junction bases with no gene match: 6. Germline CDR1 and CDR2: KGHDR and SFDVKD. CDR3 length: 14 residues.

This clonotype was found once. This may arise from a read error, as a much more abundant clone is one base away. The CDR3 is CASSYSPSTGELFF. Here the CDR3 DNA reads TGTGCCAGCAGTTATAGTCCGAGCACCGGGGAGCTGTTTTTT. The chain recombines TRBV6-5 with TRBJ2-2; D is uncertain. Trimming shortened V by 3 bases and J by 4 bases, and 9 bases separated the two germline ends. CDR3 length: 14 amino acids. CDR1 is MNHEY and CDR2 is SVGAGI in the germline V gene.

This clonotype has only one observation. One base away lies a much larger clone, so this may be a sequencing read error. In nucleotides, the CDR3 is TGTGCCAGCAGTGAGTTTGGAGAAGATGAGCAGTTCTTC. Translated, it gives CASSEFGEDEQFF. V is TRBV25-1 and J is TRBJ2-1; D is ambiguous. Deletions cut 3 bases from V and 8 bases from J, with 11 bases between. From germline, CDR1 is MGHDK and CDR2 SYGVNS. CDR3 length equals 13 residues.

This clonotype was detected ten times or more. This rearrangement joins TRBV4-2 to TRBJ2-5; the match to TRBD2 covers 14 bases. The CDR3 totals 17 residues. The junction had 8 bases not matched to a gene; V was cut back by 4 bases and J by 4 bases. Per germline, CDR1 LGHNA and CDR2 YNFKEQ. The CDR3 region is CASSRGLAGGSTETQYF. The CDR3 region has the DNA TGTGCCAGCAGCCGAGGACTAGCGGGAGGCAGCACAGAGACCCAGTACTTC.

As for this clonotype: Just one base apart from a much larger clone, this may be a read error. V gene TRBV5-4 combines with J gene TRBJ2-7; no clear D gene. Germline assignment: CDR1 SGHNT and CDR2 YYREEE (reference sequence). The CDR3 has 14 residues. Here the CDR3 DNA reads TGTGCCAGCAGCTTGGCCGGTGGAGCTCACGAGCAGCACTTC. It specifies CASSLAGGAHEQHF. Based on the CDR3 plus reference TRBV5-4 and TRBJ2-7, the full variable domain is ETGVTQSPTHLIKTRGQQVTLRCSSQSGHNTVSWYQQALGQGPQFIFQYYREEENGRGNFPPRFSGLQFPNYSSELNVNALELDDSALYLCASSLAGGAHEQHFGPGTRLTVT.

For this clonotype: The junction shows a germline mismatch at one end, possibly a read error. The chain employs TRBV6-5 and TRBJ2-2, with TRBD2 identical over 7 bases. The length of the CDR3 is 15 residues. CDR1 is MNHEY, CDR2 SVGAGI, per germline. The DNA of the CDR3 is TGCGCCGGCAGAATGGGGACTACGAACACCGGGGAGCTGTTTTTT. Protein product: CAGRMGTTNTGELFF.

This clonotype was picked up many times. The chain recombines TRBV5-4 with TRBJ2-1; a weak D match, TRBD2 (5 bases). The CDR3 runs to 14 residues. Between the trimmed V and J ends, which lost 0 bases and 4 bases, there was a span of 8 bases. The germline CDR1 and CDR2 sequences are SGHNT and YYREEE (reference sequence). CDR3 nucleotide sequence: TGTGCCAGCAGCTTGGAGAGGGAGTACAATGAGCAGTTCTTC. Its protein is CASSLEREYNEQFF.

This clonotype was recorded many times. The chain employs TRBV19 and TRBJ2-3; D could derive from TRBD1 or TRBD2 (5 bases each). Looked up from germline, CDR1 is LNHDA and CDR2 is SQIVND (reference sequence). The CDR3 runs to 17 residues. The V end lost 5 bases, the J end lost 3 bases, and 21 bases lay between the germline ends. CDR3 bases: TGTGCCAGTAGTCGGGACCCACCAGGTGGTTCTACAGATACGCAGTATTTT. It encodes CASSRDPPGGSTDTQYF.

As to this clonotype: This sequence may be a read error, since a much larger clone differs from it by one base. This chain uses TRBV6-2 or TRBV6-3 with TRBJ2-2, with D hard to call. Germline V CDR1 and CDR2: MNHEY, SVGEGT. The CDR3 is made up of 13 amino acids. Trimming removed 2 bases from V and 4 bases from J, with 5 bases in between. The CDR3 nucleotides are TGTGCCAGCAGTTACCAACCCACCGGGGAGCTGTTTTTT. Translating it yields CASSYQPTGELFF.

This clonotype was seen more than once but under ten times. This chain uses TRBV9 with TRBJ2-1; 7 positions agree with TRBD2. This CDR3 contains 14 residues. Per the germline V gene, CDR1 is SGDLS and CDR2 is YYNGEE. With V trimmed by 1 base and J by 5 bases, 3 bases remained unmatched. CDR3 nucleotide sequence: TGTGCCAGCAGCGTACGCGGGGGAAACAATGAGCAGTTCTTC. Residues: CASSVRGGNNEQFF.

This clonotype was detected ten times or more. The chain combines TRBV5-6 with TRBJ2-7, with 12 bases lining up with TRBD2. The ends lost 0 bases at V and 6 bases at J; junction bases unmatched: 4. The CDR3 extends over 15 amino acids. Germline CDR1 reads SGHDT; CDR2 reads YYEEEE. The CDR3, as DNA: TGTGCCAGCAGCTTGGTACTAGCGGGAGGATCCGAGCAGTACTTC. Translating gives CASSLVLAGGSEQYF.

V is TRBV2 and J is TRBJ2-1; D is possibly TRBD1 (6 bases). Germline V gives CDR1 SNHLY, CDR2 FYNNEI. The CDR3 sequence is 15 residues long. The germline V and J ends were trimmed by 3 bases and 5 bases, with 14 bases remaining between them. The CDR3 is CASSDRGSFNNEQFF. The CDR3 DNA sequence: TGTGCCAGCAGTGATAGGGGGAGCTTTAACAATGAGCAGTTCTTC. The complete variable domain, with remaining parts taken from reference TRBV2 and TRBJ2-1, reads EPEVTQTPSHQVTQMGQEVILRCVPISNHLYFYWYRQILGQKVEFLVSFYNNEISEKSEIFDDQFSVERPDGSNFTLKIRSTKLEDSAMYFCASSDRGSFNNEQFFGPGTRLTVL.

The count of this clonotype is one. A much bigger clone sits one base away, suggesting this may be a read error. The rearrangement links TRBV2 to TRBJ2-1, with unresolved D. The germline V gene encodes CDR1 SNHLY and CDR2 FYNNEI. V was clipped by 3 bases and J by 2 bases, with 5 bases between them. This CDR3 has 13 residues. The CDR3 region has the DNA TGTGCCAGCAGTGACCCCGCCTACAATGAGCAGTTCTTC. It translates to CASSDPAYNEQFF.